A single sample is the source of the 22 T cell receptor beta chains below, sequenced in a study of response to subunit inactivated influenza vaccine (dated by TCRdb to 2016 to 2019). The library was obtained by RT-PCR. Sequencing took place on an Illumina HiSeq 2500. TCRdb ran its own pipeline on the public reads, namely fastp trimming at Q25 and MiXCR clone calling, and kept in-frame beta chains. Rows are unified per CDR3 protein, each entry keeping the most common DNA and genes. This sample has hundreds of thousands of distinct CDR3 sequences in its table, and around 11% of those were observed once. In total, the top ten clones hold 9.5% to 11% of the sample. The sample was also linked to a second study, of T cells expressing NK-cell markers. As the second publication notes: 5'RACE template switching, by which a universal primer site and unique molecular identifiers were added, was used to make TCR beta cDNA libraries.

Specimen: PBMCs from blood, collected on the day of vaccination. These receptors all come from a man over 45 who received an inactivated influenza vaccine. Donor details come from another sample of the same person, matched by shared clones.

V and J are TRBV20-1 and TRBJ2-4; D is perhaps TRBD1 or TRBD2 (6 bases each). Trimming removed 1 base from V and 6 bases from J, with 16 bases in between. CDR1 and CDR2 (germline): DFQATT, SNEGSKA (reference sequence). There are 15 residues in the CDR3. In nucleotides, the CDR3 is TGCAGTGCTAGAGCGGGGGCTGAGAGGGGAAACATTCAGTACTTC. It yields the protein CSARAGAERGNIQYF.

The chain joins TRBV11-3 to TRBJ2-1; no reliable D call. This CDR3 comprises 13 residues. Germline-derived CDR1 and CDR2 are SGHNT and YENEEA. Trimming took 5 bases from V and 6 from J, leaving 11 bases between them. CDR3 sequence: CASSDQDVNEQFF. The CDR3 bases are TGTGCCAGCAGCGATCAGGACGTCAATGAGCAGTTCTTC.

V is TRBV7-2 and J is TRBJ1-6; a weak D match, TRBD1 (6 bases). V was clipped by 7 bases and J by 8 bases, with 21 bases between them. The germline gives CDR1 SGHTA, CDR2 FQGNSA. This CDR3 has 16 amino acids. The CDR3 DNA reads TGTGCCAGCACCCGGGGTCTGGGGGCTTTGTATTCACCCCTCCACTTT. Protein sequence: CASTRGLGALYSPLHF.

This clonotype was seen a few times. This chain joins TRBV24-1 and TRBJ2-3, with D perhaps matching TRBD1 (5 bases). Germline CDR1 is KGHDR and CDR2 is SFDVKD. The CDR3 runs to 13 residues. V gave up 4 bases and J gave up 4 bases, with 8 bases separating them. CDR3 protein: CATSDAGSDTQYF. The CDR3 DNA is TGTGCCACCAGTGACGCAGGGTCAGATACGCAGTATTTT.

This clonotype showed up many times. The chain employs TRBV3-1 and TRBJ2-7; D perhaps matches TRBD2 (5 bases). Trimming took off 2 bases at V and 1 base at J, with 24 bases between the two ends. The CDR3 is 19 residues long. The germline CDR1 and CDR2 sequences are LGHDT and YNNKEL (reference sequence). CDR3 nucleotides: TGTGCCAGCAGCCAACGTATAATGAATGGTCGGGCGGGTTCCTACGAGCAGTACTTC. This codes for CASSQRIMNGRAGSYEQYF.

This chain uses TRBV5-1 with TRBJ1-4, with D maybe TRBD1 (6 bases). The germline CDR1 and CDR2 sequences are SGHRS and YFSETQ. The CDR3 has 14 amino acids. Trimming pared 3 bases from V and 1 base from J, leaving 7 bases between. Here the CDR3 DNA reads TGCGCCAGCAGCTCACAGGGAACTAATGAAAAACTGTTTTTT. Its protein product is CASSSQGTNEKLFF.

This clonotype turned up a few times. This chain links TRBV7-8 with TRBJ2-5; D is uncertain. This CDR3 has 11 amino acids. Trimming cost V 11 bases and J 3 bases, with 10 bases left between them. Per germline, CDR1 SGHVS and CDR2 FQNEAQ. CDR3 nucleotides: TGTGCCTTCACCCTCGAAGAGACCCAGTACTTC. This codes for CAFTLEETQYF. The complete variable domain, with remaining parts taken from reference TRBV7-8 and TRBJ2-5, reads GAGVSQSPRYKVAKRGQDVALRCDPISGHVSLFWYQQALGQGPEFLTYFQNEAQLDKSGLPSDRFFAERPEGSVSTLKIQRTQQEDSAVYLCAFTLEETQYFGPGTRLLVL.

This clonotype came up a few times. The chain uses TRBV6-1 and TRBJ2-7; TRBD1 matches 8 bases. CDR1 and CDR2 (germline): MNHNS, SASEGT. The CDR3 totals 14 residues. The J segment lost 4 bases and the V segment lost 6 bases, leaving 8 bases of the junction unmatched. The CDR3 DNA reads TGTGCCAGCAGATCCGGACAGGGAAGGTACGAGCAGTACTTC. Protein sequence: CASRSGQGRYEQYF.

This clonotype was detected ten times or more. The CDR3 DNA sequence: TGCAGCGTTGACAGCTCCTACAATGAGCAGTTCTTC. It translates to CSVDSSYNEQFF. V usage is TRBV29-1 and J usage is TRBJ2-1; D remains ambiguous. With 3 bases removed from V and 0 bases from J, the gap between germline ends came to 3 bases. The CDR3 has 12 amino acids. CDR1 SQVTM and CDR2 ANQGSEA come from the germline V gene.

The chain links TRBV5-5 to TRBJ2-5; D gene ambiguous. The CDR3 consists of 15 residues. The germline gives CDR1 SGHKS, CDR2 YYEKEE (reference sequence). Deletions cut 0 bases from V and 5 bases from J, with 14 bases between. Here the CDR3 DNA reads TGTGCCAGCAGCTTGGCCATCGCAGCCCTGGAGACCCAGTACTTC. As protein: CASSLAIAALETQYF.

This sequence joins TRBV20-1 and TRBJ2-2; no definite D call. Germline V CDR1 and CDR2: DFQATT, SNEGSKA (reference sequence). Between the trimmed V and J ends, which lost 5 bases and 5 bases, there was a span of 15 bases. The CDR3 has 14 residues. The CDR3 is CSADSTLGTGELFF. DNA of the CDR3: TGCAGTGCTGATAGTACCCTGGGGACCGGGGAGCTGTTTTTT.

This clonotype was seen a handful of times. The V gene is TRBV10-3, the J gene TRBJ2-7, with TRBD2 as a possible D gene (6 bases). The CDR3 is 12 residues long. V was trimmed by 4 bases and J by 6 bases, leaving 10 bases between them. Germline CDR1 reads ENHRY; CDR2 reads SYGVKD. The CDR3 here is CAISVRGFEQYF. The CDR3 DNA reads TGTGCCATCAGTGTGCGGGGTTTCGAGCAGTACTTC.

This clonotype was counted ten times or more. This chain's CDR3 is CASSLSRFRAQHF. The CDR3 nucleotides are TGTGCCAGCAGCTTAAGCAGGTTTCGAGCCCAGCATTTT. This chain uses TRBV7-2 with TRBJ1-5; D remains unclear. Per germline, CDR1 SGHTA and CDR2 FQGNSA. With 2 bases removed from V and 11 bases from J, the gap between germline ends came to 13 bases. This CDR3 is built from 13 residues.

This clonotype was observed at least ten times. The chain has TRBV12-3 or TRBV12-4 and TRBJ2-5; a possible D gene is TRBD2 (6 bases). Between the trimmed V and J ends, which lost 6 bases and 8 bases, there was a span of 22 bases. The CDR3 spans 15 residues. CDR3 region: CASSIALAALRTQYF. CDR3 coding DNA: TGTGCCAGCAGCATCGCACTAGCCGCGTTACGTACCCAGTACTTC.

In this sample, this clonotype turned up a few times. This chain uses TRBV20-1 with TRBJ2-7, with a possible D match to TRBD1 (5 bases). The V end was cut by 5 bases, the J end by 3 bases, with 8 bases between. CDR3 length: 11 amino acids. In germline, CDR1 is DFQATT, CDR2 SNEGSKA (reference sequence). CDR3 region: CSAYDSYEQYF. The DNA of the CDR3 is TGCAGTGCTTATGACAGCTACGAGCAGTACTTC.

This chain links TRBV30 with TRBJ1-1; possibly TRBD1 for D (6 bases). Germline CDR1 GTSNPN, CDR2 SVGIG (reference sequence). V was cut by 2 bases and J by 5 bases, with 9 bases left in between. The CDR3 has 12 residues. The CDR3 reads CAWSRGATEAFF. The CDR3 DNA follows: TGTGCCTGGAGTCGGGGGGCAACTGAAGCTTTCTTT.

This clonotype was observed a handful of times. The chain joins TRBV24-1 to TRBJ2-7; D remains ambiguous. The CDR3 is made up of 13 amino acids. V was clipped by 2 bases and J by 0 bases, with 4 bases between them. CDR1 is KGHDR and CDR2 is SFDVKD in the germline V gene. The CDR3 here is CATSDYASYEQYF. The CDR3, as DNA: TGTGCCACCAGTGATTACGCCTCCTACGAGCAGTACTTC.

The V call is TRBV12-3 or TRBV12-4, the J call TRBJ2-3, with D uncertain. The CDR3 contains 13 residues. The germline V and J ends were trimmed by 1 base and 3 bases, with 5 bases remaining between them. CDR3 in amino acids: CASSLDPTDTQYF. CDR3 in DNA: TGTGCCAGCAGTTTAGATCCAACAGATACGCAGTATTTT.

CDR3 in amino acids: CASSFSRGTGELFF. The CDR3 DNA is TGTGCCAGCAGCTTCTCCAGGGGAACCGGGGAGCTGTTTTTT. The V call is TRBV7-9, the J call TRBJ2-2, with D possibly matching TRBD1 (6 bases). CDR1 and CDR2 from the germline V gene are SEHNR and FQNEAQ (reference sequence). V gave up 3 bases and J gave up 5 bases, with 10 bases separating them. The CDR3 consists of 14 residues.

The table lists this clonotype with a few counts. The chain combines TRBV28 with TRBJ2-4; tentatively, D is TRBD1 (5 bases). CDR1 and CDR2 (germline): MDHEN, SYDVKM. This CDR3 region has 15 residues. V lost 6 bases, J lost 6 bases, and 18 bases lay in between. CDR3 sequence reads: CASSLTLGQPNIQYF. CDR3 sequence (DNA): TGTGCCAGCAGCCTAACCTTGGGGCAGCCAAACATTCAGTACTTC.

This clonotype was observed a few times. The rearrangement links TRBV10-3 to TRBJ2-7, with D maybe TRBD2 (6 bases). The CDR3 totals 15 residues. With 3 bases removed from V and 2 bases from J, the gap between germline ends came to 14 bases. Germline values: CDR1 ENHRY, CDR2 SYGVKD. The CDR3 coding sequence is TGTGCCATCAGTGATTTGGGGGGTCCACCCTACGAGCAGTACTTC. Its translation is CAISDLGGPPYEQYF.

The chain carries TRBV11-3 and TRBJ1-2; TRBD1 matches 7 bases. The CDR3 has 15 amino acids. Germline values: CDR1 SGHNT, CDR2 YENEEA. Trimming took 5 bases from V and 5 from J; bases not matched to a gene: 11. CDR3 protein: CASSTTGTDEYGYTF. The CDR3 DNA is TGTGCCAGCAGCACGACTGGGACAGACGAATATGGCTACACCTTC.